This T cell receptor (beta chain) comes out of a study of cytomegalovirus exposure and HLA in healthy donors. Trimming cost V 6 bases and J 11 bases, with 14 bases left between them. The CDR3 length is 12 residues. In germline, CDR1 is MDHEN, CDR2 SYDVKM. The PCR used 60 Vbeta and 13 Jbeta primers. TCRdb's copy holds only in-frame clones and misses some; the assay was immunoSEQ multiplex PCR. The sample yields approximately 140,000 clones, roughly 63% seen once. Sequencing was carried out using PBMCs. The receptor's source is an older woman in good health and CMV-seropositive. The gene calls are TRBV28 and TRBJ2-1; D might be TRBD1 (5 bases). CDR3 DNA sequence: TGTGCCAGCAGCCAGGGCCTTTTTAAGCAGTTCTTC. It translates to CASSQGLFKQFF.